One sample yielded the 20 T cell receptor beta chains listed below, sequenced in a study of Graves' ophthalmopathy and Graves' hyperthyroidism. Amplified material comprised TCR beta CDR3 regions derived from RNA transcripts. First-round RT-PCR used HTBI primers; second-round multiplex PCR followed. TCRdb called the multiplex PCR reads again in MiXCR, with one record for every CDR3 protein. The sample holds about 220,000 distinct CDR3 sequences; about a fifth are singletons and the top ten take more than 35%. Sequencing input: peripheral blood. Receptors were obtained from a woman between 45 and 65 years old with Graves' ophthalmopathy.

CDR3 sequence (DNA): TGCAGTGCTAAATTGGGGGCTAGCGGGAGAGGCGGCATTCAGTACTTC. It translates to CSAKLGASGRGGIQYF. The chain uses TRBV20-1 and TRBJ2-4; 10 bases match TRBD2. The CDR3 has 16 amino acids. The V gene's germline CDR1 is DFQATT and CDR2 SNEGSKA (reference sequence). V was pared by 4 bases and J by 9 bases, with 15 bases of the junction left unmatched.

This clonotype came up many times. The chain joins TRBV5-1 to TRBJ2-7; 9 bases match TRBD1. CDR3 length equals 14 residues. The V segment lost 4 bases and the J segment 0 bases; nucleotides outside the gene matches: 2. CDR1 is SGHRS, CDR2 YFSETQ, per germline. The CDR3, as DNA: TGCGCCAGCAGCCGGACAGGGGACTCCTACGAGCAGTACTTC. Translation: CASSRTGDSYEQYF.

In its sample, this clonotype was seen a few times. The rearrangement joins TRBV18 to TRBJ1-2, with TRBD1 matching 9 bases. The CDR3 runs 16 residues. Trimming removed 5 bases from V and 6 bases from J; junction bases left unmatched: 13. From germline, CDR1 is KGHSH and CDR2 LQKENI. In DNA, the CDR3 is TGTGCCAGCTCAAAAACTCCGGGACAGGGATCCCATGGCTACACCTTC. Translation gives CASSKTPGQGSHGYTF.

This clonotype was seen many times. CDR3 nucleotide sequence: TGTGCCAGCAGTCAAACCGGGGGGGGCAAAACCTACGAGCAGTACTTC. Its translation: CASSQTGGGKTYEQYF. The chain is built from TRBV6-1 and TRBJ2-7, with 8 positions matching TRBD2. The germline V gene encodes CDR1 MNHNS and CDR2 SASEGT. The CDR3 spans 16 residues. Trimming removed 5 bases from V and 2 bases from J; junction bases left unmatched: 11.

This chain connects TRBV27 to TRBJ1-1; maybe TRBD1 (5 bases). Germline V gene lookup returns CDR1 MNHEY and CDR2 SMNVEV (reference sequence). V dropped 4 bases and J dropped 1 base, with 10 bases sitting between them. This CDR3 has 14 residues. The CDR3 sequence is CASSSRQRNTEAFF. The DNA of the CDR3 is TGTGCCAGCAGTTCTAGACAGAGGAACACTGAAGCTTTCTTT.

This clonotype was counted many times. This chain links TRBV9 with TRBJ2-7; 7 nucleotides align to TRBD1. Germline CDR1 SGDLS, CDR2 YYNGEE. This CDR3 has 12 residues. Losses at the gene ends were 3 bases for V and 5 bases for J; bases not matched to a gene: 2. The CDR3 nucleotides are TGTGCCAGCAGCGGACAGGGAAACGAGCAGTACTTC. Translating gives CASSGQGNEQYF.

This clonotype has a single count. The chain employs TRBV12-3 or TRBV12-4 and TRBJ2-2, with D perhaps matching TRBD2 (6 bases). Trimming left V 4 bases short and J 1 base short, with 19 bases between. The CDR3 runs to 18 residues. CDR3 nucleotides: TGTGCCAGCAGTTCTTCTTCGACGGGAGACAAGAACACCGGGGAGCTGTTTTTT. The encoded protein is CASSSSSTGDKNTGELFF.

This clonotype was found many times. The J gene is TRBJ2-7, the V gene TRBV28, with TRBD2 identical over 13 bases. CDR1 MDHEN and CDR2 SYDVKM come from the germline V gene. This CDR3 has 16 residues. J gave up 3 bases and V 6 bases, and 8 bases lay outside the gene matches. The CDR3 nucleotides read TGTGCCAGCAGAAACCTTGGACTAGCGGGAGTCTACGAGCAGTACTTC. Translated: CASRNLGLAGVYEQYF.

This clonotype was detected a few times. A much larger clone is a single base away; this may be a read error. The chain is built from TRBV5-1 and TRBJ2-7; D may be TRBD1 (6 bases). CDR3 length: 15 amino acids. Per germline, CDR1 SGHRS and CDR2 YFSETQ. The CDR3 DNA follows: TGCGCCAGCAGCAGGAGTGGACAGTCAGCCTACGTGCAGTACTTC. The encoded protein is CASSRSGQSAYVQYF.

This clonotype was counted many times. The V gene is TRBV28, the J gene TRBJ1-2; 7 bases fit TRBD1. Germline CDR1 MDHEN, CDR2 SYDVKM. The CDR3 length is 17 residues. Losses at the gene ends were 5 bases for V and 4 bases for J; bases not matched to a gene: 16. The CDR3 sequence: CASSPIQTGPGGYGYTF. CDR3 sequence (DNA): TGTGCCAGCAGTCCCATACAAACAGGGCCAGGGGGCTATGGCTACACCTTC.

This clonotype appeared many times. The chain couples TRBV12-3 or TRBV12-4 to TRBJ2-1; TRBD1 is a possible D gene (5 bases). This CDR3 contains 15 residues. V shed 7 bases and J shed 1 base, with 14 bases lying between them. CDR3 nucleotides: TGTGCCAGCAATGGGGCAGCTCCTTCCTACAATGAGCAGTTCTTC. It specifies CASNGAAPSYNEQFF.

This clonotype was counted at least ten times. V is TRBV29-1 and J is TRBJ1-1; no clear D gene. Germline V gives CDR1 SQVTM, CDR2 ANQGSEA. The CDR3 consists of 13 residues. Trimming pared 2 bases from V and 1 base from J, leaving 8 bases between. The CDR3 reads CSVELAANTEAFF. Written as DNA, the CDR3 is TGCAGCGTTGAATTGGCAGCGAACACTGAAGCTTTCTTT.

Details on this clonotype: A junction end diverges from the germline sequence, so it may reflect a read error. CDR3: CASSQDSDTNTKAFF. In DNA, the CDR3 is TGCGCCAGCAGCCAAGATTCCGACACGAACACTAAAGCTTTCTTT. The chain has TRBV4-1 and TRBJ1-1; no reliable D call. The CDR3 covers 15 residues. CDR1 is MGHRA and CDR2 is YSYEKL in the germline V gene.

The chain joins TRBV6-1 to TRBJ1-5; 8 nucleotides match TRBD1. Germline CDR1 is MNHNS and CDR2 is SASEGT. This CDR3 has 12 amino acids. V shed 11 bases, J shed 6 bases, and the junction held 6 bases outside the gene matches. CDR3 residues: CAGDRGGQPQHF. The CDR3, as DNA: TGTGCCGGAGACAGGGGCGGTCAGCCCCAGCATTTT.

There are many counts of this clonotype. The genes are TRBV6-1 and TRBJ1-3; TRBD1 matches 10 bases. The CDR3 is made up of 14 amino acids. J was trimmed by 3 bases and V by 8 bases; bases with no gene match: 4. Germline values: CDR1 MNHNS, CDR2 SASEGT. CDR3 bases: TGTGCCAGCTTCGGACAGGGGGGTGGAAACACCATATATTTT. Protein product: CASFGQGGGNTIYF.

Many counts were recorded for this clonotype. V is TRBV7-8 and J is TRBJ1-2, with D hard to call. Germline loops: CDR1 SGHVS, CDR2 FQNEAQ. The CDR3 loop spans 14 amino acids. V was cut by 1 base and J by 0 bases, with 6 bases left in between. In DNA form, the CDR3 reads TGTGCCAGCAGCTTAGTTAGCTCTAACTATGGCTACACCTTC. This codes for CASSLVSSNYGYTF.

The V and J genes are TRBV5-1 and TRBJ2-7; possibly TRBD2 for D (6 bases). The CDR3 totals 18 residues. Trimming removed 3 bases from V and 3 bases from J, with 25 bases in between. CDR1 SGHRS and CDR2 YFSETQ come from the germline V gene. The CDR3 loop is CASSWDSPRQRAVYEQYF. In DNA, the CDR3 is TGCGCCAGCAGCTGGGACTCTCCGCGACAGAGGGCAGTCTACGAGCAGTACTTC. Filled out from reference TRBV5-1 and TRBJ2-7, the complete variable domain reads KAGVTQTPRYLIKTRGQQVTLSCSPISGHRSVSWYQQTPGQGLQFLFEYFSETQRNKGNFPGRFSGRQFSNSRSEMNVSTLELGDSALYLCASSWDSPRQRAVYEQYFGPGTRLTVT.

This clonotype was recorded many times. The chain uses TRBV2 and TRBJ2-7; D is tentatively TRBD1 or TRBD2 (5 bases each). The CDR3 contains 14 residues. Per the germline V gene, CDR1 is SNHLY and CDR2 is FYNNEI. The V end lost 8 bases, the J end lost 0 bases, and 14 bases lay between the germline ends. For the CDR3, the DNA is TGTGCCAGCGGAAGGGACGGATCCTCCTACGAGCAGTACTTC. Residues: CASGRDGSSYEQYF.

This clonotype was observed at least ten times. The chain has TRBV6-1 and TRBJ1-2, with D hard to call. This CDR3 contains 16 residues. Deletions cut 5 bases from V and 5 bases from J, with 21 bases between. CDR1 is MNHNS and CDR2 is SASEGT in the germline V gene. The DNA of the CDR3 is TGTGCCAGCAGTCCCCAGGAAGTTCGACAAGAGTATGGCTACACCTTC. Amino acid sequence: CASSPQEVRQEYGYTF.

This clonotype showed up just once. The rearrangement links TRBV12-3 or TRBV12-4 to TRBJ1-5, with TRBD1 as a possible D gene (6 bases). Trimming removed 1 base from V and 0 bases from J, with 10 bases in between. The CDR3 loop spans 16 amino acids. The CDR3 nucleotides are TGTGCCAGCAGTTTAGGGGGGCCTTATAGCAATCAGCCCCAGCATTTT. This translates into CASSLGGPYSNQPQHF.